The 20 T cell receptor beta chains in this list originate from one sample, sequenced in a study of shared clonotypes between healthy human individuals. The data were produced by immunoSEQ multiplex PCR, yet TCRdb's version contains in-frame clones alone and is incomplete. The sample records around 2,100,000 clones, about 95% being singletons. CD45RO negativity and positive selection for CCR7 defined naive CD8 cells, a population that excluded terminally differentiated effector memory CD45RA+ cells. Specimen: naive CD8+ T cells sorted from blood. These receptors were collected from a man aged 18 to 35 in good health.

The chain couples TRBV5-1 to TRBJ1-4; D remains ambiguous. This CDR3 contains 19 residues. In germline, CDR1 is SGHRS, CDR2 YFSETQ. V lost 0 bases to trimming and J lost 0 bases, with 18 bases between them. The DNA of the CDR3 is TGCGCCAGCAGCTTGGCCCCAGGAGGGTACGGTGCAACTAATGAAAAACTGTTTTTT. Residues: CASSLAPGGYGATNEKLFF.

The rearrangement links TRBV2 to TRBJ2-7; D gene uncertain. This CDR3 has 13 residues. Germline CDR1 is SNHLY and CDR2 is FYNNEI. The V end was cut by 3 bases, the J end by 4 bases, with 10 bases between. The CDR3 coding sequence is TGTGCCAGCAGTGAGACGATCGGTTACGAGCAGTACTTC. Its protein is CASSETIGYEQYF.

The CDR3 coding sequence is TGTGCCAGCAGCTTGCGGGACACCACCTACGAGCAGTACTTC. It encodes CASSLRDTTYEQYF. The chain is built from TRBV5-4 and TRBJ2-7; D might be TRBD1 (6 bases). The germline CDR1 and CDR2 sequences are SGHNT and YYREEE (reference sequence). The ends were cut back, 1 base at V and 2 bases at J, with 10 bases in the middle. The CDR3 totals 14 residues.

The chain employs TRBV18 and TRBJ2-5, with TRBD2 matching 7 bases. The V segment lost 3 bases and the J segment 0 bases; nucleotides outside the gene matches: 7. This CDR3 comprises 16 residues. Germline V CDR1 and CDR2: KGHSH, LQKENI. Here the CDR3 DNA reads TGTGCCAGCTCACCCCTCGTCGCGGGGGACCAAGAGACCCAGTACTTC. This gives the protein CASSPLVAGDQETQYF.

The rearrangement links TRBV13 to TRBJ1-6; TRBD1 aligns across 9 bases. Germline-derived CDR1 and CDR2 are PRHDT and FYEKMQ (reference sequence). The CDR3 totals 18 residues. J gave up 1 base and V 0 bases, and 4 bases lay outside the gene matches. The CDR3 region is CASSLGGQGSSYNSPLHF. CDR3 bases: TGTGCCAGCAGCTTAGGGGGACAGGGTAGTTCCTATAATTCACCCCTCCACTTT. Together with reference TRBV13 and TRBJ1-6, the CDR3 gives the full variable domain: AAGVIQSPRHLIKEKRETATLKCYPIPRHDTVYWYQQGPGQDPQFLISFYEKMQSDKGSIPDRFSAQQFSDYHSELNMSSLELGDSALYFCASSLGGQGSSYNSPLHFGNGTRLTVT.

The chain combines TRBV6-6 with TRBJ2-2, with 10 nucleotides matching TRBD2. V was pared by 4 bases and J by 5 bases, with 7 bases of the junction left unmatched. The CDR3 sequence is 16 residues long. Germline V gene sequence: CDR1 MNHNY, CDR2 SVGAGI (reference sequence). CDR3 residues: CASSWLGTSATGELFF. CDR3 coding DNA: TGTGCCAGCAGTTGGTTGGGGACTAGCGCGACCGGGGAGCTGTTTTTT.

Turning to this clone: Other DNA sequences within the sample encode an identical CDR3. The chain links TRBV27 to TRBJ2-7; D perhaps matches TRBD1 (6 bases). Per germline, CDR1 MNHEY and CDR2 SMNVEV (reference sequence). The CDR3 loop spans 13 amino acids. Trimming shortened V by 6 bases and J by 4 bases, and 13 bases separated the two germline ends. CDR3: CASRGEGVYEQYF. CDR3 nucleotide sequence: TGTGCCAGCAGAGGTGAGGGGGTTTACGAGCAGTACTTC.

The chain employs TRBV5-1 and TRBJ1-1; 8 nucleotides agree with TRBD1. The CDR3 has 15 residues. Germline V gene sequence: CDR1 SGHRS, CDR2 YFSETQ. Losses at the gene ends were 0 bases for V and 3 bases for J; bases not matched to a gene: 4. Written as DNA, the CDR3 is TGCGCCAGCAGCTTGGAGACAGGGGATTACACTGAAGCTTTCTTT. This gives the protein CASSLETGDYTEAFF.

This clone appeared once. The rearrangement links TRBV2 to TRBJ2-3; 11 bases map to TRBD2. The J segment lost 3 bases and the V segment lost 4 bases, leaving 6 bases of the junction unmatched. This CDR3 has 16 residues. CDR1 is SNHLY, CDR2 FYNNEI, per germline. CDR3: CASSVLAGGSTDTQYF. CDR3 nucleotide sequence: TGTGCCAGCAGTGTTCTAGCGGGAGGTTCGACAGATACGCAGTATTTT. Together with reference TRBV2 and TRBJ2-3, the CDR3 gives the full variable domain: EPEVTQTPSHQVTQMGQEVILRCVPISNHLYFYWYRQILGQKVEFLVSFYNNEISEKSEIFDDQFSVERPDGSNFTLKIRSTKLEDSAMYFCASSVLAGGSTDTQYFGPGTRLTVL.

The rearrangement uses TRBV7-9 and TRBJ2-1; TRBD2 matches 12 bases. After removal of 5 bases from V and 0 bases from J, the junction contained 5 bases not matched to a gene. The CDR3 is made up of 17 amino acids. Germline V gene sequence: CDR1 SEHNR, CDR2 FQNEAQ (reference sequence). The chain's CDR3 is CASSDRLAGDSYNEQFF. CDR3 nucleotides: TGTGCCAGCAGCGATAGACTAGCGGGGGACTCCTACAATGAGCAGTTCTTC.

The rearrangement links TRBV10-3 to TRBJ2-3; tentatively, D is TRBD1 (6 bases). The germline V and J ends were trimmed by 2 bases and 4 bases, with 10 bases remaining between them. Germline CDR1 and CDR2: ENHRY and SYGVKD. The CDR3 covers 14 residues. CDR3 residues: CAISETGSSDTQYF. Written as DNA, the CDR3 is TGTGCCATCAGTGAGACAGGGAGCTCAGATACGCAGTATTTT.

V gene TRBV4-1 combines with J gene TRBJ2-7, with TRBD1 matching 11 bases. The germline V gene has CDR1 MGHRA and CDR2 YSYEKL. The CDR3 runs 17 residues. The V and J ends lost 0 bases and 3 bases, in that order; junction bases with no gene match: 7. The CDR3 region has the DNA TGCGCCAGCAGCCAAGATCATTCGGGACAGGGGGTCTACGAGCAGTACTTC. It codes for CASSQDHSGQGVYEQYF.

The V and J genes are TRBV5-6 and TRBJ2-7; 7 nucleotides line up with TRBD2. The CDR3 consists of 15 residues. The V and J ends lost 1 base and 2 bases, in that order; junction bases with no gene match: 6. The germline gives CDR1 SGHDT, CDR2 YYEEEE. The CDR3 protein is CASSLSPSGAYEQYF. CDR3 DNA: TGTGCCAGCAGCTTGAGCCCTAGCGGCGCCTACGAGCAGTACTTC.

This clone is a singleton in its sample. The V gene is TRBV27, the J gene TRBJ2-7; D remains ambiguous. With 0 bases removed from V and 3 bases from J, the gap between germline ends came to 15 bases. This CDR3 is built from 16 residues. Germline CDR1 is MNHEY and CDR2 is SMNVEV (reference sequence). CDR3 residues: CASSLSNGISLYEQYF. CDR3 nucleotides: TGTGCCAGCAGTTTATCGAATGGTATTTCTCTCTACGAGCAGTACTTC.

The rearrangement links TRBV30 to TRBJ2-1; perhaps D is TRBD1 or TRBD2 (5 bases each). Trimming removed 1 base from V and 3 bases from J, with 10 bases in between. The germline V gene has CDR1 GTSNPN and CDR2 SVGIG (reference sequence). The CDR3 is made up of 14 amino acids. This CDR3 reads CAWSGGLDYNEQFF. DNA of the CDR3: TGTGCCTGGAGTGGGGGGTTAGACTACAATGAGCAGTTCTTC.

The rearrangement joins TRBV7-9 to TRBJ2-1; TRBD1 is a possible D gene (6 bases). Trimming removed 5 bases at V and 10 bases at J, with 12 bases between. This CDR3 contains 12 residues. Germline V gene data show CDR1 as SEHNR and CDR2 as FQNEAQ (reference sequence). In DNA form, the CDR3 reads TGTGCCAGCAGCCCGGGACACTGGGAGCAGTTCTTC. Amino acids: CASSPGHWEQFF.

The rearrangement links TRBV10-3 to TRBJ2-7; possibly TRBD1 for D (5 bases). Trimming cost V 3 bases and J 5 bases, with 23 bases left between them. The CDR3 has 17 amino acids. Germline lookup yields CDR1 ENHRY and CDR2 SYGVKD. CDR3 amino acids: CAISDHRRGSGIDEQYF. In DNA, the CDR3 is TGTGCCATCAGTGACCACCGAAGGGGAAGTGGAATAGACGAGCAGTACTTC.

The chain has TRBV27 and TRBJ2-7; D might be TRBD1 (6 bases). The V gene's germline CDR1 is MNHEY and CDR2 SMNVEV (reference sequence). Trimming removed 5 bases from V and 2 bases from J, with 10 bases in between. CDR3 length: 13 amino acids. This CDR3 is CASSRQVTYEQYF. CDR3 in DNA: TGTGCCAGCAGTCGACAGGTAACCTACGAGCAGTACTTC.

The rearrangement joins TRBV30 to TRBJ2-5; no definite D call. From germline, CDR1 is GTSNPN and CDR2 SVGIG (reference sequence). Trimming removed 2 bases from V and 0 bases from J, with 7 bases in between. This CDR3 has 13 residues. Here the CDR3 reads CAWSSRYQETQYF. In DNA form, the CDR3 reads TGTGCCTGGAGTAGTCGGTACCAAGAGACCCAGTACTTC.

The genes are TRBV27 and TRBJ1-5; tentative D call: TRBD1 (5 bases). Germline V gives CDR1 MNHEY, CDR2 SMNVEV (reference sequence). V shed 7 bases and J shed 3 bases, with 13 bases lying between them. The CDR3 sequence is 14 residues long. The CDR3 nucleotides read TGTGCCAGCAAGTCCACAGGTTTCAATCAGCCCCAGCATTTT. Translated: CASKSTGFNQPQHF.